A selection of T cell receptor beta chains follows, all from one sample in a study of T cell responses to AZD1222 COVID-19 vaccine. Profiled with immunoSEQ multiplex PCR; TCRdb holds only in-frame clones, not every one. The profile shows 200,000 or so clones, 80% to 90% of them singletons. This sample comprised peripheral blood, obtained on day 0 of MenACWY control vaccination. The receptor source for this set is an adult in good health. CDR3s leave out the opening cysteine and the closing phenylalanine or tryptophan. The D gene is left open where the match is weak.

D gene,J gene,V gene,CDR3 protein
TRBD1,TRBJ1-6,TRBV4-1,ASSQDGTGLGGSPLH
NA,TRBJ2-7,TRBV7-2,ASSPNNGAAYEQY
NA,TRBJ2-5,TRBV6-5,ASSYTGQFLQETQY
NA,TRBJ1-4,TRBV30,AWSGTGFFSEKLF
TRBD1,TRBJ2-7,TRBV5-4,ASSPGTVSYEQY
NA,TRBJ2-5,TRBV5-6,ASSLRVQETQY
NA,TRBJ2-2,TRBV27,ASSRPGPTTGELF
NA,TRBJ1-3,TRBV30,AWSGNTIY
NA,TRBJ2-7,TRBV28,ASLQGPWSYEQY
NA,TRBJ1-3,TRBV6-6,ASSPQGNTIY
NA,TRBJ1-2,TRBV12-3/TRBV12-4,ASSLGVRGYT
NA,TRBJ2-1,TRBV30,AWSVPGNYNEQF
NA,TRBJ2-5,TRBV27,ASSLGFTEETQY
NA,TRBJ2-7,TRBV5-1,ASSLAGTYEQY
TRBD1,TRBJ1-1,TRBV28,ASSRPLDRGLMNTEAF
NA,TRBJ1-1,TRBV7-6,ASSLGYGTEAF
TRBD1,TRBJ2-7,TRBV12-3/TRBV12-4,ASSGTGRYEQY
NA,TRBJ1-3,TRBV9,ASSVGTSRASGNTIY
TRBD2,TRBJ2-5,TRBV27,ASSLGTSGVETQY
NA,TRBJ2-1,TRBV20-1,SASGPSSSYNEQF
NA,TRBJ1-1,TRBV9,ASSAQGGTEAF
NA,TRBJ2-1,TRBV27,ASTGGNEQF
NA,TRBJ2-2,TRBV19,ASSIDGSGELF
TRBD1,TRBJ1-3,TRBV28,ASSLFFLPGVRQGVGNTIY
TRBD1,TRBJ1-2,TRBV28,ASNQGGGQGEGYT
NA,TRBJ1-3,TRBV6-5,ASSYSMAGNTIY
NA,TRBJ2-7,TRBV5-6,ANSLGTNSYEQY
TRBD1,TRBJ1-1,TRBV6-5,ASSTWTGAGTEAF
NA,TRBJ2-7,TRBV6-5,ASSYSAGAYEQY
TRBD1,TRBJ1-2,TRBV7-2,ASSLRQGNGYT
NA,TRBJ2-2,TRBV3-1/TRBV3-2,ASSRGGGIGTGELF
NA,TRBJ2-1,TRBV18,ASSPGGTAYNEQF
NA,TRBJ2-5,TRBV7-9,ASSLANVFGRQY
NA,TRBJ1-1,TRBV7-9,ASSLAGVNTEAF
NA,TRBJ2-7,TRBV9,ASSVDWGSYEQY
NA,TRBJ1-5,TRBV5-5,ASSLEFGGNQPQH
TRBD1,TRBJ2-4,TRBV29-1,SVGFGTGFSKNIQY
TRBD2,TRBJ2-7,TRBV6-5,ASSYLLAGVYEQY
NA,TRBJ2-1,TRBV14,ASSQGQPTYNEQF
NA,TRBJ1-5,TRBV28,ASSPRQANQPQH
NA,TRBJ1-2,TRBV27,ASSTGTGFYGYT
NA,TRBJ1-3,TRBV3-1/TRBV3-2,ASSQSDSGNTIY
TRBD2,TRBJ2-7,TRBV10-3,AIGWIAGGIYEQY
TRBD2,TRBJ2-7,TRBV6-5,ASSYGAGTAYEQY
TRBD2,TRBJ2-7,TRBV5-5,ASSLRGLALTSYEQY
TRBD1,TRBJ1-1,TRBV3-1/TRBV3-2,ASSPQGSGTEAF
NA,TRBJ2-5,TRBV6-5,ASSYSKLTAQETQY
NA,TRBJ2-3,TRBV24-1,ATRNGGTASTDTQY
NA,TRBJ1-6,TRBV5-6,ASSFNGDDSPLH
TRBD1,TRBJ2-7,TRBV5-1,ASSLAVDRVSYEQY